This note documents a single T cell receptor beta chain sequence. The antigen is not known. This entry is derived from a study of cytomegalovirus exposure and HLA in healthy donors. The study's findings and limits: In a later analysis, common viral pathogens appeared linked to several of the most significant clusters. The CMV antigen specificity of a few CMV-associated chains was confirmed through in vitro analysis. According to reports, the classifier identified cytomegalovirus status with high specificity and sensitivity. Listed as cytomegalovirus-associated were around 160 TCR beta chains.

Unmatched junction bases numbered 4, after V lost 0 bases and J lost 2 bases. The germline CDR1 and CDR2 sequences are MGHRA and YSYEKL. CDR3 length: 17 residues. Amplification used 60 Vbeta primers and 13 Jbeta primers. Sequencing was performed with immunoSEQ multiplex PCR; in TCRdb, only in-frame clones are kept and a portion is missing. This sample has about 78,000 clones; 65% to 80% occur once, and the top ten carry over 8.5%. Sequenced sample: PBMCs. The chain recombines TRBV4-1 with TRBJ2-1; 10 bases map to TRBD2. The sequence came from a woman between 40 and 50 years old in good health and CMV-seropositive. The CDR3 nucleotides are TGCGCCAGCAGCCAAGAGGGACTAGCGAGCGCCTACAATGAGCAGTTCTTC. It yields the protein CASSQEGLASAYNEQFF.